This T cell receptor (beta chain) came from a study of cytomegalovirus exposure and HLA in healthy donors. This CDR3 spans 11 amino acids. The germline CDR1 and CDR2 sequences are SQVTM and ANQGSEA. V was trimmed by 4 bases and J by 8 bases, leaving 9 bases between them. This clone has only one observation. The antigen is unknown. The PCR employed 60 Vbeta primers together with 13 Jbeta primers. Measured with immunoSEQ multiplex PCR; TCRdb has only the in-frame clones, and not every one. Among around 200,000 clones listed, around nine tenths were seen once. Study-wide points: Researchers counted roughly 150 TCR beta chains as cytomegalovirus-associated. As was reported, the HLA-A and HLA-B alleles of most subjects were accurately predicted from TCR beta sequences.

The chain carries TRBV29-1 and TRBJ2-1; a possible D gene is TRBD2 (5 bases). This receptor was identified in a woman in her thirties in good health and CMV-seronegative. The sample consisted of PBMCs. CDR3 in DNA: TGCAGCGTTGGAGGGTTCGATGAGCAGTTCTTC. This translates into CSVGGFDEQFF.